A selection of T cell receptor beta chains follows, all from one sample in a study of regulatory T cells in long-lasting Graves disease. TCRdb ran MiXCR on the multiplex PCR reads and lists one entry per CDR3 protein. Among hundreds of thousands of distinct CDR3 sequences listed, under 20% were seen once. These data also featured in a second study, about T cells in Graves' hyperthyroidism and ophthalmopathy.

The source material was peripheral blood mononuclear cells (PBMCs), sampled at new diagnosis, from a patient treated with antithyroid drugs. The origin of the receptors is a woman aged 30 to 39 with Graves disease. Both conserved end residues are part of each CDR3. Fields, in order: J gene, clone size, V gene, D gene, CDR3 protein, CDR3 DNA. D genes are given only for firm matches. Only part of the rows carry a size: once, few, many, or a class if the clone is expanded.

j_call: TRBJ1-1
clone_size: many
v_call: TRBV6-5
d_call: .
cdr3_aa: CASSYSGWTEAFF
cdr3_nt: TGTGCCAGCAGTTACTCGGGGTGGACTGAAGCTTTCTTT

j_call: TRBJ2-1
clone_size: once
v_call: TRBV30
d_call: TRBD2
cdr3_aa: CAWSVRGGLGDNGQFF
cdr3_nt: TGTGCCTGGAGTGTCCGCGGGGGGTTGGGGGACAATGGGCAGTTCTTC

j_call: TRBJ1-6
clone_size: few
v_call: TRBV18
d_call: .
cdr3_aa: CASSPGTDINSPLHF
cdr3_nt: TGTGCCAGCTCACCAGGAACGGACATAAATTCACCCCTCCACTTT

j_call: TRBJ1-1
clone_size: many
v_call: TRBV6-1
d_call: .
cdr3_aa: CASSERQEAFF
cdr3_nt: TGTGCCAGCAGTGAGAGACAGGAAGCTTTCTTT

j_call: TRBJ2-7
clone_size: once
v_call: TRBV7-9
d_call: .
cdr3_aa: CASSSRTEPYEQYF
cdr3_nt: TGTGCCAGCAGCTCCCGGACAGAGCCGTACGAGCAGTACTTC

j_call: TRBJ2-1
clone_size: many
v_call: TRBV5-1
d_call: .
cdr3_aa: CASSPPGQGRWNEQFF
cdr3_nt: TGTGCCAGCAGCCCCCCCGGGCAGGGAAGATGGAATGAGCAGTTCTTC

j_call: TRBJ2-2
clone_size: .
v_call: TRBV19
d_call: TRBD1
cdr3_aa: CASRRRNRDSPSTGELFF
cdr3_nt: TGTGCCAGTAGGCGACGGAACCGGGACAGTCCTTCCACCGGGGAGCTGTTTTTT

j_call: TRBJ2-7
clone_size: many
v_call: TRBV11-2
d_call: .
cdr3_aa: CASSLVFGVGYEQYF
cdr3_nt: TGTGCCAGCAGCTTAGTTTTTGGGGTAGGGTACGAGCAGTACTTC

j_call: TRBJ1-4
clone_size: many
v_call: TRBV6-1
d_call: .
cdr3_aa: CASRRQFSNEKLFF
cdr3_nt: TGTGCCAGCAGGAGACAGTTTAGTAATGAAAAACTGTTTTTT

j_call: TRBJ2-7
clone_size: few
v_call: TRBV6-1
d_call: TRBD2
cdr3_aa: CASSNPSSGRPYEQYF
cdr3_nt: TGTGCCAGCAGTAACCCCTCTAGCGGGAGGCCTTACGAGCAGTACTTC

j_call: TRBJ2-2
clone_size: few
v_call: TRBV6-1
d_call: .
cdr3_aa: CASGDLATGELFF
cdr3_nt: TGTGCCAGCGGGGACCTAGCGACCGGGGAACTGTTTTTT

j_call: TRBJ2-3
clone_size: many
v_call: TRBV5-1
d_call: TRBD2
cdr3_aa: CASSWRIAGGSTDTQYF
cdr3_nt: TGCGCCAGCAGCTGGCGAATAGCGGGCGGAAGCACAGATACGCAGTATTTT

j_call: TRBJ1-5
clone_size: .
v_call: TRBV6-2/TRBV6-3
d_call: .
cdr3_aa: CASSYPNGGASNQPQHF
cdr3_nt: TGTGCCAGCAGTTATCCGAACGGCGGGGCTAGCAATCAGCCCCAGCATTTT

j_call: TRBJ1-6
clone_size: .
v_call: TRBV25-1
d_call: .
cdr3_aa: CASSEFAGEHSPLHF
cdr3_nt: TGTGCCAGCAGTGAATTCGCAGGGGAGCATTCACCCCTCCACTTT

j_call: TRBJ2-2
clone_size: .
v_call: TRBV29-1
d_call: .
cdr3_aa: CSVVWDIPNTGELFF
cdr3_nt: TGCAGCGTTGTTTGGGACATTCCGAACACCGGGGAGCTGTTTTTT

j_call: TRBJ1-6
clone_size: few
v_call: TRBV27
d_call: .
cdr3_aa: CASSLATAAWGNNSPLHF
cdr3_nt: TGTGCCAGCAGTTTAGCCACAGCCGCCTGGGGGAATAATTCACCCCTCCACTTT

j_call: TRBJ2-7
clone_size: many
v_call: TRBV28
d_call: TRBD1
cdr3_aa: CASRYDGQGQLSEQYF
cdr3_nt: TGTGCCAGCAGATATGACGGACAGGGTCAACTCTCCGAGCAGTACTTC

j_call: TRBJ2-1
clone_size: many
v_call: TRBV12-3/TRBV12-4
d_call: TRBD2
cdr3_aa: CASTRGTSGRNEQFF
cdr3_nt: TGTGCCAGCACCAGAGGGACTAGCGGGAGGAATGAGCAGTTCTTC

j_call: TRBJ1-2
clone_size: many
v_call: TRBV20-1
d_call: .
cdr3_aa: CSASYGDGYTF
cdr3_nt: TGCAGTGCTAGCTACGGGGATGGCTACACCTTC

j_call: TRBJ1-6
clone_size: .
v_call: TRBV6-5
d_call: .
cdr3_aa: CASSSPGHLNSALHF
cdr3_nt: TGTGCCAGCAGTTCGCCGGGACATCTTAATTCGGCCCTCCACTTT

j_call: TRBJ1-4
clone_size: few
v_call: TRBV18
d_call: .
cdr3_aa: CASSPSGALGGEKLFF
cdr3_nt: TGTGCCAGCTCACCGTCGGGGGCTCTTGGTGGTGAAAAACTGTTTTTT

j_call: TRBJ2-7
clone_size: .
v_call: TRBV27
d_call: TRBD2
cdr3_aa: CASSSRPLAGYEQYF
cdr3_nt: TGTGCCAGCAGTTCGCGGCCCTTAGCGGGCTACGAGCAGTACTTC

j_call: TRBJ2-2
clone_size: many
v_call: TRBV11-2
d_call: TRBD2
cdr3_aa: CASSLDSGSETGELFF
cdr3_nt: TGTGCCAGCAGCCTTGATAGCGGGAGTGAGACCGGGGAGCTGTTTTTT

j_call: TRBJ2-1
clone_size: many
v_call: TRBV6-1
d_call: .
cdr3_aa: CASSEASRGGEQFF
cdr3_nt: TGTGCCAGCAGTGAAGCCTCGCGGGGCGGTGAGCAGTTCTTC

j_call: TRBJ2-7
clone_size: .
v_call: TRBV5-4
d_call: .
cdr3_aa: CASSPGAGTTYEQYF
cdr3_nt: TGTGCCAGCAGCCCGGGGGCAGGGACAACCTACGAGCAGTACTTC

j_call: TRBJ2-7
clone_size: .
v_call: TRBV9
d_call: .
cdr3_aa: CASSVGLGTVPYF
cdr3_nt: .

j_call: TRBJ2-7
clone_size: many
v_call: TRBV29-1
d_call: .
cdr3_aa: CSVEVAGEKYEQYF
cdr3_nt: TGCAGCGTTGAAGTAGCAGGGGAAAAGTACGAGCAGTACTTC

j_call: TRBJ1-1
clone_size: many
v_call: TRBV6-5
d_call: .
cdr3_aa: CASSYSEPNTEAFF
cdr3_nt: TGTGCCAGCAGTTACTCGGAGCCGAACACTGAAGCTTTCTTT

j_call: TRBJ2-1
clone_size: many
v_call: TRBV30
d_call: TRBD2
cdr3_aa: CAWSVRWGGRNEQFF
cdr3_nt: TGTGCCTGGAGTGTACGCTGGGGCGGGAGGAATGAGCAGTTCTTC

j_call: TRBJ2-1
clone_size: few
v_call: TRBV20-1
d_call: TRBD1
cdr3_aa: CSARDGQGGNEQFF
cdr3_nt: TGCAGTGCTCGTGATGGACAGGGGGGCAATGAGCAGTTCTTC

j_call: TRBJ2-7
clone_size: few
v_call: TRBV20-1
d_call: TRBD2
cdr3_aa: CSASSTSGSYEQYF
cdr3_nt: TGCAGTGCTAGTTCGACTAGCGGATCCTACGAGCAGTACTTC

j_call: TRBJ1-4
clone_size: .
v_call: TRBV29-1
d_call: TRBD1
cdr3_aa: CSVYFQGAGNEKLFF
cdr3_nt: TGCAGCGTTTACTTCCAGGGGGCTGGTAATGAAAAACTGTTTTTT

j_call: TRBJ2-5
clone_size: many
v_call: TRBV6-2/TRBV6-3
d_call: .
cdr3_aa: CASSYRDQETQYF
cdr3_nt: TGTGCCAGCAGTTACCGGGACCAAGAGACCCAGTACTTC

j_call: TRBJ2-2
clone_size: many
v_call: TRBV6-5
d_call: TRBD2
cdr3_aa: CASSFSGIGLSGELFF
cdr3_nt: TGTGCCAGCAGTTTTAGCGGGATCGGTCTCTCCGGGGAGCTGTTTTTT

j_call: TRBJ1-6
clone_size: .
v_call: TRBV6-1
d_call: TRBD1
cdr3_aa: CASSQLGTGDSPLHF
cdr3_nt: TGTGCCAGCAGTCAGCTCGGGACAGGGGATTCACCCCTCCACTTT

j_call: TRBJ1-3
clone_size: many
v_call: TRBV2
d_call: .
cdr3_aa: CAGGLDSRQGNTIYF
cdr3_nt: TGTGCCGGGGGTTTGGACAGCCGGCAGGGAAACACCATATATTTT

j_call: TRBJ1-5
clone_size: few
v_call: TRBV20-1
d_call: .
cdr3_aa: CSASSGGGSNQPQHF
cdr3_nt: TGCAGTGCTAGCTCGGGGGGAGGTAGCAATCAGCCCCAGCATTTT

j_call: TRBJ1-1
clone_size: .
v_call: TRBV12-3/TRBV12-4
d_call: .
cdr3_aa: CASSLESRANTEAFF
cdr3_nt: TGTGCCAGCAGTTTGGAATCGAGAGCGAACACTGAAGCTTTCTTT

j_call: TRBJ1-5
clone_size: many
v_call: TRBV12-3/TRBV12-4
d_call: .
cdr3_aa: CASSHRAPSNQPQHF
cdr3_nt: TGTGCCAGCAGTCACAGGGCTCCGAGCAATCAGCCCCAGCATTTT

j_call: TRBJ1-2
clone_size: many
v_call: TRBV28
d_call: .
cdr3_aa: CASSSAVTAYGYTF
cdr3_nt: TGTGCCAGCAGTTCGGCTGTGACAGCCTATGGCTACACCTTC

j_call: TRBJ2-5
clone_size: few
v_call: TRBV20-1
d_call: .
cdr3_aa: CSPRDQETQYF
cdr3_nt: TGCAGCCCTCGGGACCAAGAGACCCAGTACTTC

j_call: TRBJ2-7
clone_size: many
v_call: TRBV5-1
d_call: TRBD1
cdr3_aa: CASSFRDRAYEQYF
cdr3_nt: TGCGCCAGCAGCTTTCGGGACAGGGCCTACGAGCAGTACTTC

j_call: TRBJ1-1
clone_size: few
v_call: TRBV5-1
d_call: TRBD1
cdr3_aa: CASSSGTGGLNTEAFF
cdr3_nt: TGCGCCAGCAGCTCCGGGACAGGGGGCCTGAACACTGAAGCTTTCTTT

j_call: TRBJ2-7
clone_size: many
v_call: TRBV20-1
d_call: TRBD2
cdr3_aa: CSASGTSGRTSQRQYF
cdr3_nt: TGCAGTGCTAGTGGGACTAGCGGGAGGACCTCCCAAAGGCAGTACTTC

j_call: TRBJ2-5
clone_size: .
v_call: TRBV30
d_call: TRBD2
cdr3_aa: CAWNHGASGQETQYF
cdr3_nt: TGTGCCTGGAACCACGGAGCTAGCGGCCAAGAGACCCAGTACTTC

j_call: TRBJ2-5
clone_size: .
v_call: TRBV20-1
d_call: TRBD2
cdr3_aa: CSASSVTSGWEETQYF
cdr3_nt: TGCAGTGCTAGTTCAGTCACTAGCGGATGGGAAGAGACCCAGTACTTC

j_call: TRBJ1-2
clone_size: many
v_call: TRBV12-3/TRBV12-4
d_call: .
cdr3_aa: CASRVAGVYGYTF
cdr3_nt: TGTGCCAGCAGGGTGGCAGGGGTCTATGGCTACACCTTC

j_call: TRBJ1-5
clone_size: few
v_call: TRBV7-2
d_call: .
cdr3_aa: CASSLGPFGSNQPQHF
cdr3_nt: TGTGCCAGCAGCTTAGGGCCGTTCGGTTCCAATCAGCCCCAGCATTTT

j_call: TRBJ1-5
clone_size: many
v_call: TRBV12-3/TRBV12-4
d_call: .
cdr3_aa: CASSPRDSNQPQHF
cdr3_nt: TGTGCCAGCAGTCCCCGGGACAGCAATCAGCCCCAGCATTTT

j_call: TRBJ2-3
clone_size: many
v_call: TRBV20-1
d_call: .
cdr3_aa: CSAMRGDGTDTQYF
cdr3_nt: TGCAGTGCTATGCGGGGAGATGGCACAGATACGCAGTATTTT

j_call: TRBJ1-3
clone_size: once
v_call: TRBV5-1
d_call: .
cdr3_aa: CASSLAGGGGNTIYF
cdr3_nt: TGCGCCAGCAGCTTGGCCGGGGGCGGTGGAAACACCATATATTTT

j_call: TRBJ2-7
clone_size: few
v_call: TRBV30
d_call: .
cdr3_aa: CAWSHGGPSYEQYF
cdr3_nt: TGTGCCTGGAGTCACGGGGGGCCTTCCTACGAGCAGTACTTC

j_call: TRBJ1-2
clone_size: many
v_call: TRBV28
d_call: .
cdr3_aa: CASGDSTGGYTF
cdr3_nt: TGTGCCAGCGGGGATTCAACAGGTGGCTACACCTTC

j_call: TRBJ2-3
clone_size: .
v_call: TRBV2
d_call: TRBD1
cdr3_aa: CASSADRGPDTQYF
cdr3_nt: TGTGCCAGCAGTGCTGACAGGGGGCCAGATACGCAGTATTTT